The rows below give T cell receptor beta chains drawn from one sample of a study of shared clonotypes between healthy human individuals. TCRdb's copy holds only in-frame clones and misses some; the assay was immunoSEQ multiplex PCR. Found here are 2 million to 2.5 million clones, 90% to 95% of them singletons; the top ten hold 0.39%. The sample consisted of naive CD4+ T cells from PBMCs. The receptors stem from a man aged 18 to 30 in good health. Some clones in this sample may be carry-over from other donors' samples. CDR3s include the opening cysteine and the closing phenylalanine or tryptophan. A D gene is named only where the DNA matches it firmly. Expanded clones get a size class; other rows say once, few or many, or leave the size out.

clone_size: .; d_call: .; v_call: TRBV18; j_call: TRBJ2-7; cdr3_aa: CASSTRDGADTSYEQYF; cdr3_nt: TGTGCCAGCTCAACCAGGGATGGGGCAGATACCTCCTACGAGCAGTACTTC
clone_size: .; d_call: TRBD2; v_call: TRBV14; j_call: TRBJ2-1; cdr3_aa: CASGRGRGYNEQFF; cdr3_nt: TGTGCCAGCGGGCGCGGGAGGGGCTACAATGAGCAGTTCTTC
clone_size: .; d_call: TRBD2; v_call: TRBV5-4; j_call: TRBJ2-7; cdr3_aa: CASSLLAGSSYEQYF; cdr3_nt: TGTGCCAGCAGCTTACTAGCGGGATCCTCCTACGAGCAGTACTTC
clone_size: .; d_call: .; v_call: TRBV5-3; j_call: TRBJ2-7; cdr3_aa: CARSPSDCSKVYEQYF; cdr3_nt: TGTGCCAGAAGCCCGTCGGACTGCTCGAAAGTCTACGAGCAGTACTTC
clone_size: .; d_call: TRBD2; v_call: TRBV7-2; j_call: TRBJ2-1; cdr3_aa: CASSLAGASSYNEQFF; cdr3_nt: TGTGCCAGCAGCCTAGCGGGGGCTAGCTCCTACAATGAGCAGTTCTTC
clone_size: once; d_call: .; v_call: TRBV7-9; j_call: TRBJ2-4; cdr3_aa: CASSLGTLNIQYF; cdr3_nt: TGTGCCAGCAGCCTGGGGACCTTAAACATTCAGTACTTC
clone_size: .; d_call: .; v_call: TRBV6-1; j_call: TRBJ1-3; cdr3_aa: CASSEGNTIYF; cdr3_nt: TGTGCCAGCAGCGAGGGAAACACCATATATTTT
clone_size: .; d_call: TRBD1; v_call: TRBV5-1; j_call: TRBJ2-1; cdr3_aa: CASSGGTGSYNEQFF; cdr3_nt: TGCGCCAGCAGCGGGGGGACAGGGAGTTACAATGAGCAGTTCTTC
clone_size: .; d_call: .; v_call: TRBV4-1; j_call: TRBJ1-2; cdr3_aa: CASSQPLTVNYGYTF; cdr3_nt: TGCGCCAGCAGCCAACCCTTGACAGTTAACTATGGCTACACCTTC
clone_size: once; d_call: TRBD2; v_call: TRBV7-3; j_call: TRBJ2-1; cdr3_aa: CASSLDSGAWNEQFF; cdr3_nt: TGTGCCAGCAGCCTTGATAGCGGGGCCTGGAATGAGCAGTTCTTC
clone_size: .; d_call: .; v_call: TRBV28; j_call: TRBJ2-2; cdr3_aa: CASSPPLGPGELFF; cdr3_nt: TGTGCCAGCAGTCCCCCTCTAGGCCCGGGGGAGCTGTTTTTT
clone_size: .; d_call: TRBD2; v_call: TRBV5-1; j_call: TRBJ2-5; cdr3_aa: CASSLVRLAGAFLQETQYF; cdr3_nt: TGCGCCAGCAGCTTGGTGCGACTAGCGGGAGCCTTCCTTCAAGAGACCCAGTACTTC
clone_size: .; d_call: TRBD1; v_call: TRBV7-2; j_call: TRBJ1-2; cdr3_aa: CASSLDQGARGYTF; cdr3_nt: TGTGCCAGCAGCTTAGACCAGGGGGCACGTGGCTACACCTTC
clone_size: .; d_call: .; v_call: TRBV7-2; j_call: TRBJ1-1; cdr3_aa: CASSPQDRLEAFF; cdr3_nt: TGTGCCAGCAGCCCACAAGACAGACTTGAAGCTTTCTTT
clone_size: .; d_call: .; v_call: TRBV30; j_call: TRBJ1-2; cdr3_aa: CAWATQGSNYGYTF; cdr3_nt: TGTGCCTGGGCCACACAGGGATCTAACTATGGCTACACCTTC
clone_size: .; d_call: .; v_call: TRBV5-1; j_call: TRBJ2-1; cdr3_aa: CASRGNLPPAGEQFF; cdr3_nt: TGCGCCAGCAGAGGGAACCTTCCCCCCGCTGGGGAGCAGTTCTTC
clone_size: .; d_call: .; v_call: TRBV9; j_call: TRBJ2-3; cdr3_aa: CASSVGQAIFSTDTQYF; cdr3_nt: TGTGCCAGCAGCGTAGGACAGGCGATCTTTAGCACAGATACGCAGTATTTT
clone_size: .; d_call: .; v_call: TRBV21-1; j_call: TRBJ2-1; cdr3_aa: CASPVPRVPNEQFF; cdr3_nt: TGTGCCAGCCCCGTCCCCAGGGTACCCAATGAGCAGTTCTTC
clone_size: once; d_call: .; v_call: TRBV5-1; j_call: TRBJ2-5; cdr3_aa: CASRHWTAEETQYF; cdr3_nt: TGCGCCAGCAGACATTGGACAGCCGAGGAGACCCAGTACTTC
clone_size: .; d_call: TRBD2; v_call: TRBV28; j_call: TRBJ2-1; cdr3_aa: CASSPGGSSNEQFF; cdr3_nt: TGTGCCAGCAGCCCCGGCGGGAGCAGCAATGAGCAGTTCTTC
clone_size: .; d_call: TRBD1; v_call: TRBV5-1; j_call: TRBJ2-3; cdr3_aa: CASSNGQGSGTDTQYF; cdr3_nt: TGCGCCAGCAGCAACGGACAGGGGTCGGGCACAGATACGCAGTATTTT
clone_size: .; d_call: .; v_call: TRBV2; j_call: TRBJ1-2; cdr3_aa: CASSEGVRGADGYTF; cdr3_nt: TGTGCCAGCAGTGAAGGGGTTAGGGGGGCTGATGGCTACACCTTC
clone_size: .; d_call: TRBD1; v_call: TRBV29-1; j_call: TRBJ1-1; cdr3_aa: CSVGTGNTEAFF; cdr3_nt: TGCAGCGTGGGGACAGGGAATACTGAAGCTTTCTTT
clone_size: few; d_call: TRBD1; v_call: TRBV7-9; j_call: TRBJ1-1; cdr3_aa: CASSLQGVYATEAFF; cdr3_nt: TGTGCCAGCAGCTTACAGGGGGTTTACGCCACTGAAGCTTTCTTT
clone_size: .; d_call: TRBD1; v_call: TRBV18; j_call: TRBJ1-1; cdr3_aa: CASSPLQGWTEAFF; cdr3_nt: TGTGCCAGCTCACCACTACAGGGGTGGACTGAAGCTTTCTTT
clone_size: .; d_call: .; v_call: TRBV5-4; j_call: TRBJ2-5; cdr3_aa: CASSLAGHPQETQYF; cdr3_nt: TGTGCCAGCAGCTTGGCGGGACACCCCCAAGAGACCCAGTACTTC
clone_size: .; d_call: TRBD2; v_call: TRBV4-1; j_call: TRBJ2-2; cdr3_aa: CASSQRKGPGLAGVGELFF; cdr3_nt: TGCGCCAGCAGCCAGAGGAAGGGCCCGGGACTAGCGGGAGTCGGGGAGCTGTTTTTT
clone_size: once; d_call: TRBD1; v_call: TRBV5-1; j_call: TRBJ2-7; cdr3_aa: CASSPGGQGREQYF; cdr3_nt: TGCGCCAGCAGCCCCGGAGGACAGGGGAGGGAGCAGTACTTC
clone_size: .; d_call: TRBD1; v_call: TRBV7-2; j_call: TRBJ2-7; cdr3_aa: CASSGPGQGATYEQYF; cdr3_nt: TGTGCCAGCAGCGGGCCGGGACAGGGGGCCACCTACGAGCAGTACTTC
clone_size: .; d_call: .; v_call: TRBV7-5; j_call: TRBJ2-1; cdr3_aa: CARSLPLAGSYNEQFF; cdr3_nt: TGTGCCAGAAGCCTCCCACTAGCGGGCTCCTACAATGAGCAGTTCTTC
clone_size: .; d_call: TRBD1; v_call: TRBV6-1; j_call: TRBJ2-1; cdr3_aa: CASILTGTGEKQFF; cdr3_nt: TGTGCCAGCATTCTCACAGGGACAGGGGAAAAGCAGTTCTTC
clone_size: .; d_call: TRBD1; v_call: TRBV19; j_call: TRBJ2-7; cdr3_aa: CASSIAVGTASEQYF; cdr3_nt: TGTGCCAGTAGTATAGCGGTGGGGACAGCTTCAGAGCAGTACTTC
clone_size: .; d_call: .; v_call: TRBV9; j_call: TRBJ2-1; cdr3_aa: CASSARQGTPPGYNEQFF; cdr3_nt: TGTGCCAGCAGCGCCCGGCAAGGGACCCCCCCGGGGTACAATGAGCAGTTCTTC
clone_size: .; d_call: TRBD2; v_call: TRBV6-5; j_call: TRBJ2-5; cdr3_aa: CASSWGTSGQETQYF; cdr3_nt: TGTGCCAGCAGTTGGGGGACTAGCGGACAAGAGACCCAGTACTTC
clone_size: .; d_call: .; v_call: TRBV19; j_call: TRBJ2-2; cdr3_aa: CASTPWTGFNTGELFF; cdr3_nt: TGTGCCAGTACCCCATGGACCGGGTTTAACACCGGGGAGCTGTTTTTT
clone_size: .; d_call: .; v_call: TRBV4-1; j_call: TRBJ1-2; cdr3_aa: CASSQAPVRQRSNYGYTF; cdr3_nt: TGCGCCAGCAGCCAAGCCCCCGTAAGACAGAGATCTAACTATGGCTACACCTTC
clone_size: .; d_call: .; v_call: TRBV10-3; j_call: TRBJ1-1; cdr3_aa: CAISEPFRSEAFF; cdr3_nt: TGTGCCATCAGTGAGCCATTCCGCTCTGAAGCTTTCTTT
clone_size: .; d_call: TRBD2; v_call: TRBV28; j_call: TRBJ2-3; cdr3_aa: CASSFGAGGSTDTQYF; cdr3_nt: TGTGCCAGCAGTTTCGGAGCGGGAGGTAGCACAGATACGCAGTATTTT
clone_size: .; d_call: .; v_call: TRBV19; j_call: TRBJ2-6; cdr3_aa: CASTPRVSGANVLTF; cdr3_nt: TGTGCCAGTACCCCCAGGGTCTCTGGGGCCAACGTCCTGACTTTC
clone_size: .; d_call: TRBD2; v_call: TRBV7-7; j_call: TRBJ2-1; cdr3_aa: CASSLTSGAGEQFF; cdr3_nt: TGTGCCAGCAGCTTGACTAGCGGGGCCGGGGAGCAGTTCTTC
clone_size: .; d_call: TRBD2; v_call: TRBV7-3; j_call: TRBJ2-2; cdr3_aa: CASSLGLAGMTNTGELFF; cdr3_nt: TGTGCCAGCAGCCTCGGACTAGCGGGAATGACGAACACCGGGGAGCTGTTTTTT
clone_size: .; d_call: .; v_call: TRBV2; j_call: TRBJ2-7; cdr3_aa: CASSDQGTGYEQYF; cdr3_nt: TGTGCCAGCAGTGACCAAGGGACCGGCTACGAGCAGTACTTC
clone_size: .; d_call: .; v_call: TRBV6-6; j_call: TRBJ1-3; cdr3_aa: CASRDSGNTIYF; cdr3_nt: TGTGCCAGCAGGGACTCTGGAAACACCATATATTTT
clone_size: few; d_call: .; v_call: TRBV7-2; j_call: TRBJ1-1; cdr3_aa: CASSSGSQAFF; cdr3_nt: TGTGCCAGCAGCTCCGGGTCCCAAGCTTTCTTT
clone_size: .; d_call: .; v_call: TRBV29-1; j_call: TRBJ1-1; cdr3_aa: CSDSGLRITFF; cdr3_nt: TGCAGCGACTCCGGGCTCCGCATTACTTTCTTT
clone_size: .; d_call: TRBD2; v_call: TRBV7-3; j_call: TRBJ2-7; cdr3_aa: CASSSRTSGRASEQYF; cdr3_nt: TGTGCCAGCAGCTCTCGGACCAGCGGGAGGGCATCCGAGCAGTACTTC
clone_size: .; d_call: .; v_call: TRBV7-7; j_call: TRBJ2-1; cdr3_aa: CASSLADARGEQFF; cdr3_nt: TGTGCCAGCAGCTTAGCTGACGCCAGGGGTGAGCAGTTCTTC
clone_size: .; d_call: .; v_call: TRBV5-4; j_call: TRBJ2-3; cdr3_aa: CASRITSSTDTQYF; cdr3_nt: TGTGCCAGCAGGATCACCTCTAGCACAGATACGCAGTATTTT
clone_size: .; d_call: .; v_call: TRBV7-3; j_call: TRBJ2-3; cdr3_aa: CASSRGGGTDTQYF; cdr3_nt: TGTGCCAGCAGCCGAGGGGGTGGCACAGATACGCAGTATTTT
clone_size: .; d_call: .; v_call: TRBV6-5; j_call: TRBJ2-2; cdr3_aa: CASSSSGGELFF; cdr3_nt: TGTGCCAGCAGTAGCTCAGGCGGGGAGCTGTTTTTT
clone_size: .; d_call: .; v_call: TRBV6-1; j_call: TRBJ1-2; cdr3_aa: CASSELGLAYGYTF; cdr3_nt: TGTGCCAGCAGTGAATTGGGCCTCGCCTATGGCTACACCTTC
clone_size: .; d_call: .; v_call: TRBV6-4; j_call: TRBJ1-1; cdr3_aa: CASRGGGTEAFF; cdr3_nt: TGTGCCAGCAGGGGCGGGGGCACTGAAGCTTTCTTT
clone_size: .; d_call: .; v_call: TRBV27; j_call: TRBJ1-2; cdr3_aa: CASSFRAGNGYTF; cdr3_nt: TGTGCCAGCAGTTTTAGGGCAGGGAATGGCTACACCTTC